Below are 21 T cell receptor beta chains sequenced from a single sample in a study of blood T cell repertoires in COVID-19. Only in-frame clones appear in the TCRdb table, and some are missing; sequencing was by immunoSEQ multiplex PCR. The sample contains 100,000 to 150,000 clones, about 88% of which appear only once. Source material: peripheral blood. The receptor set was obtained from a woman over 75 with acute or convalescent COVID-19.

This clone was observed once. The chain has TRBV18 and TRBJ2-4; the match to TRBD1 covers 7 bases. The CDR3 is 14 residues long. Germline CDR1 is KGHSH and CDR2 is LQKENI. The trim removed 4 bases at V and 6 bases at J, leaving 6 bases unmatched. The CDR3 sequence is CASSQTGTANIQYF. In DNA, the CDR3 is TGTGCCAGCTCACAGACCGGGACAGCAAACATTCAGTACTTC.

The rearrangement uses TRBV6-6 and TRBJ1-5; TRBD1 agrees at 9 bases. The CDR3 runs 15 residues. The junction had 3 bases not matched to a gene; V was cut back by 2 bases and J by 4 bases. Germline lookup yields CDR1 MNHNY and CDR2 SVGAGI (reference sequence). The CDR3: CASSYRTGANQPQHF. CDR3 DNA sequence: TGTGCCAGCAGTTACAGGACAGGGGCAAATCAGCCCCAGCATTTT.

The chain links TRBV7-8 to TRBJ2-3; 12 nucleotides agree with TRBD2. The J segment lost 1 base and the V segment lost 5 bases, leaving 7 bases of the junction unmatched. The germline V gene encodes CDR1 SGHVS and CDR2 FQNEAQ. The CDR3 sequence is 17 residues long. CDR3 in amino acids: CASSKRLAGEGTDTQYF. The CDR3 DNA is TGTGCCAGCAGCAAACGACTAGCGGGGGAGGGCACAGATACGCAGTATTTT.

The chain recombines TRBV12-5 with TRBJ1-5; 10 positions agree with TRBD1. The germline V gene encodes CDR1 LGHNT and CDR2 FRNRAP. V was pared by 6 bases and J by 9 bases, with 11 bases of the junction left unmatched. The CDR3 runs 15 residues. The CDR3 coding sequence is TGTGCTAGTGGGCCGGGACAGGGGACTCACTGGCCCCAGCATTTT. It encodes CASGPGQGTHWPQHF. Full variable domain (rest looked up from reference TRBV12-5 and TRBJ1-5): DARVTQTPRHKVTEMGQEVTMRCQPILGHNTVFWYRQTMMQGLELLAYFRNRAPLDDSGMPKDRFSAEMPDATLATLKIQPSEPRDSAVYFCASGPGQGTHWPQHFGDGTRLSIL.

Comments on this clone: One junction end disagrees with the germline gene, perhaps due to a read error. The chain is built from TRBV28 and TRBJ1-6, with TRBD1 matching 9 bases. Germline CDR1 MDHEN, CDR2 SYDVKM. There are 11 residues in the CDR3. The CDR3 loop reads CASSSRDRANF. CDR3 nucleotides: TGTGCCAGCAGTTCCCGGGACAGGGCGAATTTT. Together with reference TRBV28 and TRBJ1-6, the CDR3 gives the full variable domain: DVKVTQSSRYLVKRTGEKVFLECVQDMDHENMFWYRQDPGLGLRLIYFSYDVKMKEKGDIPEGYSVSREKKERFSLILESASTNQTSMYLCASSSRDRANFGNGTRLTVT.

The chain is built from TRBV28 and TRBJ1-1; 8 nucleotides line up with TRBD1. The CDR3 contains 17 residues. Germline CDR1 is MDHEN and CDR2 is SYDVKM. Trimming took 6 bases from V and 1 from J; bases not matched to a gene: 13. The CDR3 nucleotides read TGTGCCAGCAGGCACGGACAGGGTTCAAACGGGAACACTGAAGCTTTCTTT. Its translation: CASRHGQGSNGNTEAFF.

This chain joins TRBV25-1 and TRBJ2-7; D perhaps matches TRBD1 (5 bases). The CDR3 runs 14 residues. Deletions cut 3 bases from V and 3 bases from J, with 12 bases between. Per the germline V gene, CDR1 is MGHDK and CDR2 is SYGVNS. The CDR3 bases are TGTGCCAGCAGTGAGAGACAGTTCCGCTACGAGCAGTACTTC. It specifies CASSERQFRYEQYF.

The chain recombines TRBV27 with TRBJ2-5; D not certain. With 5 bases removed from V and 5 bases from J, the gap between germline ends came to 18 bases. This CDR3 is built from 15 residues. CDR1 is MNHEY and CDR2 is SMNVEV in the germline V gene (reference sequence). The CDR3 loop reads CASSHLPSTVETQYF. In nucleotides, the CDR3 is TGTGCCAGCAGTCACCTCCCTAGTACGGTTGAGACCCAGTACTTC.

This chain connects TRBV5-6 to TRBJ1-1; a weak D match, TRBD1 (6 bases). The length of the CDR3 is 17 residues. Germline CDR1 reads SGHDT; CDR2 reads YYEEEE. The V end was cut by 4 bases, the J end by 2 bases, with 21 bases between. The CDR3 region has the DNA TGTGCCAGCAGCAAGGACAGCGGAAATACCTTTAACACTGAAGCTTTCTTT. Its translation: CASSKDSGNTFNTEAFF.

The chain links TRBV5-4 to TRBJ2-3; no definite D call. CDR1 and CDR2 (germline): SGHNT, YYREEE (reference sequence). V lost 4 bases and J lost 2, with 8 bases in between. The CDR3 runs to 13 residues. The CDR3 sequence is CASSPWATDTQYF. The CDR3 coding sequence is TGTGCCAGCAGCCCCTGGGCCACAGATACGCAGTATTTT.

The genes are TRBV27 and TRBJ1-2; possibly TRBD1 for D (6 bases). Trimming pared 6 bases from V and 6 bases from J, leaving 14 bases between. The CDR3 runs 13 residues. Germline V gene data show CDR1 as MNHEY and CDR2 as SMNVEV (reference sequence). This CDR3 is CASSSTGSDGYTF. CDR3 nucleotides: TGTGCCAGCAGCTCTACAGGGTCTGATGGCTACACCTTC.

This clone was picked up a small number of times. The chain couples TRBV6-5 to TRBJ1-5; unclear D gene. The CDR3 totals 14 residues. Germline V lookup: CDR1 MNHEY, CDR2 SVGAGI. The V end was cut by 6 bases, the J end by 8 bases, with 17 bases between. CDR3 sequence: CASSQRDRAEPQHF. CDR3 DNA: TGTGCCAGCAGCCAGAGAGACCGAGCGGAGCCCCAGCATTTT.

As for this clone: This sample includes further DNA sequences coding for the same CDR3. V is TRBV7-2 and J is TRBJ2-5; tentative D call: TRBD2 (6 bases). Germline values: CDR1 SGHTA, CDR2 FQGNSA. Trimming removed 1 base from V and 5 bases from J, with 8 bases in between. The CDR3 contains 13 residues. CDR3 nucleotides: TGTGCCAGCAGCTTAGTCGGGGGTGAGACCCAGTACTTC. Its translation: CASSLVGGETQYF.

This rearrangement joins TRBV6-5 to TRBJ2-3; D call uncertain. Trimming left V 7 bases short and J 5 bases short, with 13 bases between. This CDR3 is 13 amino acids long. Looked up from germline, CDR1 is MNHEY and CDR2 is SVGAGI. The CDR3 sequence: CASTFNPGDTQYF. The CDR3 coding sequence is TGTGCCAGCACTTTCAATCCGGGAGATACGCAGTATTTT.

This chain links TRBV12-3 or TRBV12-4 with TRBJ1-2, with a weak D call TRBD1 (6 bases). This CDR3 region has 13 residues. Trimming removed 4 bases from V and 6 bases from J, with 12 bases in between. As DNA, the CDR3 is TGTGCCAGCAGTTCCAGGGGATATGATGGCTACACCTTC. It yields the protein CASSSRGYDGYTF.

The chain joins TRBV2 to TRBJ1-4, with D possibly matching TRBD1 (5 bases). Per the germline V gene, CDR1 is SNHLY and CDR2 is FYNNEI. CDR3 length: 17 amino acids. V shed 6 bases and J shed 5 bases, with 22 bases lying between them. The CDR3 coding sequence is TGTGCCAGCAGGATAAGAAACCGCGGGGCGGGAAATGAAAAACTGTTTTTT. Protein sequence: CASRIRNRGAGNEKLFF.

This chain links TRBV12-3 or TRBV12-4 with TRBJ1-1; perhaps TRBD1 as D (5 bases). Trimming pared 2 bases from V and 7 bases from J, leaving 8 bases between. This CDR3 comprises 12 residues. CDR3 sequence: CASSLQGGEAFF. The DNA for the CDR3 is TGTGCCAGCAGTTTACAGGGAGGTGAAGCTTTCTTT.

The table lists this clone with a few counts. The gene calls are TRBV5-6 and TRBJ1-2, with D uncertain. The CDR3 runs to 12 residues. V lost 3 bases and J lost 8, with 11 bases in between. CDR1 SGHDT and CDR2 YYEEEE come from the germline V gene. The CDR3 loop is CASSWAGFGYTF. CDR3 DNA sequence: TGTGCCAGCAGCTGGGCGGGGTTCGGCTACACCTTC.

The chain has TRBV9 and TRBJ2-2, with D uncertain. CDR3 size: 13 residues. The V and J ends lost 0 bases and 6 bases respectively, with 6 bases between them. Germline V gene sequence: CDR1 SGDLS, CDR2 YYNGEE. CDR3 in amino acids: CASSVVVPGELFF. The CDR3 nucleotides are TGTGCCAGCAGCGTAGTAGTACCCGGGGAGCTGTTTTTT.

The V call is TRBV4-2, the J call TRBJ2-1; 10 bases are shared with TRBD2. Per germline, CDR1 LGHNA and CDR2 YNFKEQ. The V gene end was trimmed by 1 base and the J gene end by 9 bases; junction bases not matched to a gene: 6. CDR3 length equals 15 residues. The CDR3 DNA follows: TGTGCCAGCAGCCAAGGGCTAGCGGGGGAGGGTGAGCAGTTCTTC. It codes for CASSQGLAGEGEQFF.

This clone was found once. V gene TRBV5-1 combines with J gene TRBJ1-1, with 11 nucleotides matching TRBD1. The V gene end was trimmed by 4 bases and the J gene end by 4 bases; junction bases not matched to a gene: 6. The V gene's germline CDR1 is SGHRS and CDR2 YFSETQ. This CDR3 is 15 amino acids long. Here the CDR3 DNA reads TGCGCCAGCAGCAGGACAGGGGGCCGAATCACTGAAGCTTTCTTT. This codes for CASSRTGGRITEAFF. Based on the CDR3 plus reference TRBV5-1 and TRBJ1-1, the full variable domain is KAGVTQTPRYLIKTRGQQVTLSCSPISGHRSVSWYQQTPGQGLQFLFEYFSETQRNKGNFPGRFSGRQFSNSRSEMNVSTLELGDSALYLCASSRTGGRITEAFFGQGTRLTVV.